The clone carrying this T cell receptor beta chain was detected only once. This sample stems from a study of OX40 agonist ivuxolimab in advanced cancers. Study context: Averaging 60 years in age, with a range of roughly 20 to 80, the cohort was 65% to 90% male.

The V and J ends lost 5 bases and 7 bases, in that order; junction bases with no gene match: 14. The CDR3 consists of 17 residues. Germline CDR1 MGHRA, CDR2 YSYEKL. TCRdb's copy holds only in-frame clones and misses some; the assay was immunoSEQ multiplex PCR. The sample consists of around 26,000 clones, about 85% of them appearing once. The chain combines TRBV4-1 with TRBJ1-6; 7 bases fit TRBD1. The sequenced sample was CD4+ or CD8+ T cells sorted from blood, obtained in a trial of the OX40 agonist ivuxolimab. The receptor's source is an adult with an advanced solid tumor such as melanoma, head and neck, liver or kidney cancer. The chain's CDR3 is CASSSLGQLTLNSPLHF. In DNA, the CDR3 is TGCGCCAGCAGCAGCCTGGGACAGCTGACACTCAATTCACCCCTCCACTTT.